This TCR beta chain comes out of a study of post-analysis software for immune sequencing data. Study overall: The disease courses covered relapsing-remitting, secondary progressive and progressive-relapsing multiple sclerosis.

Study-wide results and caveats: Patients with multiple sclerosis recorded significantly lower normalized Chao1 diversity than controls, the study found. About five TRBV segments were more frequent in patients than controls; TRBV5-6, TRBV5-1 and TRBV20-1 belonged to this group.

Incorporated into the TCR beta cDNA libraries were unique molecular identifiers, which served to reduce PCR and sequencing biases. Yield was roughly 0.5 million cDNA molecules from about 0.94 to 9.7 million T cells. TCRdb independently ran MiXCR on the PCR reads; one entry per CDR3 protein. The data show hundreds of thousands of distinct CDR3 sequences, 30% seen once. This clonotype was observed at least ten times. Its antigen is undetermined. V lost 5 bases and J lost 4; bases outside the gene matches: 2. The length of the CDR3 is 13 residues. Germline V gene sequence: CDR1 MNHNY, CDR2 SVGAGI (reference sequence).

What was sequenced was blood. The sequence was obtained from a girl aged 5-17 years with multiple sclerosis. The chain couples TRBV6-6 to TRBJ2-5, with TRBD1 identical over 9 bases. The CDR3: CASSQDRGETQYF. The CDR3 DNA reads TGTGCCAGCAGTCAGGACAGGGGAGAGACCCAGTACTTC.